Below, 24 T cell receptor beta chains from the same sample are listed, as sequenced in a study of cytomegalovirus exposure and HLA in healthy donors. In the PCR, 60 Vbeta and 13 Jbeta primers were used. Clones were sequenced by immunoSEQ multiplex PCR, and TCRdb holds only the in-frame ones, with some missing. The data hold about 120,000 clones, with over 55% observed a single time. Sequenced material: PBMCs. These receptors all stem from a man younger than 35 in good health and CMV-seropositive.

This rearrangement joins TRBV10-1 to TRBJ1-5; D is ambiguous. Germline loops: CDR1 WNHNN, CDR2 SYGVQD (reference sequence). The CDR3 consists of 13 residues. V gave up 4 bases and J gave up 5 bases, with 9 bases separating them. CDR3 in amino acids: CASSAGFDQPQHF. In DNA form, the CDR3 reads TGCGCCAGCAGTGCGGGGTTCGATCAGCCCCAGCATTTT.

The chain carries TRBV5-1 and TRBJ1-3, with D possibly matching TRBD1 (5 bases). The CDR3 has 16 residues. Germline V gene lookup returns CDR1 SGHRS and CDR2 YFSETQ. Trimming took off 2 bases at V and 3 bases at J, with 15 bases between the two ends. The CDR3 region is CASSLRDSSVGNTIYF. The CDR3 DNA follows: TGCGCCAGCAGCTTACGCGACAGTTCTGTTGGAAACACCATATATTTT.

This chain joins TRBV15 and TRBJ1-4; possible D gene TRBD1, 5 bases. V dropped 3 bases and J dropped 0 bases, with 11 bases sitting between them. CDR1 is LNHNV and CDR2 is YYDKDF in the germline V gene (reference sequence). The CDR3 has 16 residues. Here the CDR3 DNA reads TGTGCCACCAGCAGGGCCCTCAGGGCAACTAATGAAAAACTGTTTTTT. It translates to CATSRALRATNEKLFF. The full variable domain, rest sourced from reference TRBV15 and TRBJ1-4, is DAMVIQNPRYQVTQFGKPVTLSCSQTLNHNVMYWYQQKSSQAPKLLFHYYDKDFNNEADTPDNFQSRRPNTSFCFLDIRSPGLGDTAMYLCATSRALRATNEKLFFGSGTQLSVL.

The genes are TRBV15 and TRBJ2-5; 7 bases align to TRBD1. J was trimmed by 5 bases and V by 1 base; bases with no gene match: 1. The germline V gene encodes CDR1 LNHNV and CDR2 YYDKDF (reference sequence). The CDR3 length is 13 residues. CDR3 protein: CATSRVRGETQYF. Here the CDR3 DNA reads TGTGCCACCAGCAGAGTCAGGGGGGAGACCCAGTACTTC.

The CDR3 loop is CSVMERGGQYEQFF. Here the CDR3 DNA reads TGCAGCGTAATGGAGCGGGGGGGCCAGTATGAGCAGTTCTTC. The chain recombines TRBV29-1 with TRBJ2-1; 10 positions match TRBD2. The CDR3 is made up of 14 amino acids. Germline V gene sequence: CDR1 SQVTM, CDR2 ANQGSEA. V dropped 6 bases and J dropped 8; count of bases not matched to a gene: 10.

The V gene is TRBV11-3, the J gene TRBJ2-3; no clear D. This CDR3 is built from 12 residues. Germline V gene lookup returns CDR1 SGHNT and CDR2 YENEEA. Here the CDR3 DNA reads TGTGCGACTGGCTATAGCACAGATACGCAGTATTTT. Amino acids: CATGYSTDTQYF.

The V call is TRBV10-1, the J call TRBJ2-2, with a possible D match to TRBD1 (6 bases). The V gene's germline CDR1 is WNHNN and CDR2 SYGVQD (reference sequence). V gave up 9 bases and J gave up 8 bases, with 19 bases separating them. The CDR3 is 14 amino acids. The CDR3 nucleotides are TGCGCCAGGGGACAAAAATATTCAGAGGGGGAGCTGTTTTTT. Its protein is CARGQKYSEGELFF.

The chain carries TRBV6-5 and TRBJ1-1; 8 positions agree with TRBD1. The CDR3 consists of 13 residues. V dropped 6 bases and J dropped 11; count of bases not matched to a gene: 11. Germline-derived CDR1 and CDR2 are MNHEY and SVGAGI. The CDR3 coding sequence is TGTGCCAGCAGCTCCGGGACAGGCTCCAAGGCTTTCTTT. As protein: CASSSGTGSKAFF.

The chain carries TRBV5-6 and TRBJ2-3; the match to TRBD2 covers 10 bases. Germline trimming cut 0 bases from V and 2 bases from J; bases unmatched to any gene: 6. This CDR3 contains 17 residues. The V gene's germline CDR1 is SGHDT and CDR2 YYEEEE. CDR3 sequence: CASSLAPLAGVTDTQYF. The DNA for the CDR3 is TGTGCCAGCAGCTTGGCTCCCCTAGCGGGGGTCACAGATACGCAGTATTTT.

This chain connects TRBV9 to TRBJ1-1, with D tentatively TRBD1 (5 bases). The V and J ends lost 3 bases and 1 base respectively, with 13 bases between them. Germline CDR1 is SGDLS and CDR2 is YYNGEE. This CDR3 region has 15 residues. Here the CDR3 reads CASSAGGTTNTEAFF. The CDR3, as DNA: TGTGCCAGCAGCGCAGGAGGGACCACGAACACTGAAGCTTTCTTT.

The chain combines TRBV2 with TRBJ2-1; 7 nucleotides align to TRBD1. The CDR3 sequence is 14 residues long. Germline V lookup: CDR1 SNHLY, CDR2 FYNNEI. The junction had 2 bases not matched to a gene; V was cut back by 6 bases and J by 0 bases. The CDR3 DNA reads TGTGCCAGCAGGAGGGACAGCTCCTACAATGAGCAGTTCTTC. Translation gives CASRRDSSYNEQFF.

The chain is built from TRBV5-1 and TRBJ1-1; D may be TRBD1 (6 bases). The CDR3 runs 14 residues. Germline-derived CDR1 and CDR2 are SGHRS and YFSETQ. The V end was cut by 0 bases, the J end by 6 bases, with 12 bases between. The CDR3 sequence: CASSLEGGKSEAFF. CDR3 sequence (DNA): TGCGCCAGCAGCTTGGAGGGGGGGAAGTCTGAAGCTTTCTTT.

This clone was found a few times. The chain joins TRBV6-5 to TRBJ1-4; no clear D. This CDR3 has 13 residues. Deletions cut 6 bases from V and 3 bases from J, with 8 bases between. Germline V gene data show CDR1 as MNHEY and CDR2 as SVGAGI. The CDR3 DNA reads TGTGCCAGCAGGCCTAGTGCTAATGAAAAACTGTTTTTT. The encoded protein is CASRPSANEKLFF.

The chain recombines TRBV18 with TRBJ2-3; 13 nucleotides match TRBD2. CDR1 KGHSH and CDR2 LQKENI come from the germline V gene. The junction had 7 bases not matched to a gene; V was cut back by 3 bases and J by 10 bases. The CDR3 consists of 15 residues. As DNA, the CDR3 is TGTGCCAGCTCACCTGGGACTAGCGGGGCTAGGTCGCAGTATTTT. Protein sequence: CASSPGTSGARSQYF. The full variable domain, completed using reference TRBV18 and TRBJ2-3, is NAGVMQNPRHLVRRRGQEARLRCSPMKGHSHVYWYRQLPEEGLKFMVYLQKENIIDESGMPKERFSAEFPKEGPSILRIQQVVRGDSAAYFCASSPGTSGARSQYFGPGTRLTVL.

There are a few counts of this clone. A read error is the likely source, as a far larger clone sits one nucleotide away. The chain is built from TRBV4-2 and TRBJ1-4, with a possible D match to TRBD1 (5 bases). This CDR3 contains 12 residues. Germline CDR1 LGHNA, CDR2 YNFKEQ. Trimming took 4 bases from V and 8 from J, leaving 8 bases between them. The CDR3: CASSPWTEKLFF. The CDR3 DNA sequence: TGTGCCAGCAGCCCGTGGACAGAAAAACTGTTTTTT.

This clone has just a few counts. The chain employs TRBV30 and TRBJ1-3; no reliable D call. The V end lost 4 bases, the J end lost 0 bases, and 7 bases lay between the germline ends. This CDR3 has 13 residues. Germline V CDR1 and CDR2: GTSNPN, SVGIG (reference sequence). The CDR3 sequence is CAWTRNSGNTIYF. Written as DNA, the CDR3 is TGTGCCTGGACGAGGAACTCTGGAAACACCATATATTTT.

This sequence joins TRBV5-5 and TRBJ1-1; D unclear. The CDR3 loop spans 15 amino acids. The V end was cut by 4 bases, the J end by 1 base, with 14 bases between. The germline V gene encodes CDR1 SGHKS and CDR2 YYEKEE (reference sequence). The DNA of the CDR3 is TGTGCCAGCAGCCGAATGAGGGCGGCGAACACTGAAGCTTTCTTT. Residues: CASSRMRAANTEAFF.

This clone was counted between two and nine times. The rearrangement uses TRBV7-2 and TRBJ2-5; D unclear. CDR1 SGHTA and CDR2 FQGNSA come from the germline V gene. Deletions cut 5 bases from V and 2 bases from J, with 12 bases between. The CDR3 consists of 14 residues. In DNA form, the CDR3 reads TGTGCCAGCAGCCAACGACTGGAACAAGAGACCCAGTACTTC. Protein sequence: CASSQRLEQETQYF.

CDR3 DNA sequence: TGCGCCAGCAGCGTTGTTGCATACGGACAGGGGGCGAATGGCTACACCTTC. This gives the protein CASSVVAYGQGANGYTF. This sequence joins TRBV4-1 and TRBJ1-2, with 11 nucleotides matching TRBD1. Germline V CDR1 and CDR2: MGHRA, YSYEKL. J lost 6 bases, V lost 5 bases, and 14 bases had no gene match. There are 17 residues in the CDR3.

The rearrangement links TRBV2 to TRBJ2-1; 11 bases map to TRBD2. The CDR3 consists of 14 residues. Germline V gene sequence: CDR1 SNHLY, CDR2 FYNNEI. The V segment lost 8 bases and the J segment 10 bases; nucleotides outside the gene matches: 10. The CDR3: CASLLAGGLGEQFF. In nucleotides, the CDR3 is TGTGCCAGCTTATTAGCGGGGGGGCTTGGGGAGCAGTTCTTC.

The V and J genes are TRBV29-1 and TRBJ2-3; 7 nucleotides line up with TRBD1. After removal of 3 bases from V and 3 bases from J, the junction contained 3 bases not matched to a gene. The CDR3 covers 13 residues. Germline CDR1 SQVTM, CDR2 ANQGSEA. The CDR3 reads CSVETGWTDTQYF. CDR3 nucleotide sequence: TGCAGCGTTGAGACAGGGTGGACAGATACGCAGTATTTT.

The chain is built from TRBV4-1 and TRBJ2-3; 11 bases agree with TRBD2. The trim removed 4 bases at V and 4 bases at J, leaving 7 bases unmatched. In germline, CDR1 is MGHRA, CDR2 YSYEKL. The CDR3 covers 16 residues. DNA for the CDR3: TGCGCCAGCAGCCCGAGACTAGCGGGGCTGTCAGATACGCAGTATTTT. Amino acids: CASSPRLAGLSDTQYF.

This chain joins TRBV28 and TRBJ2-2; 8 nucleotides agree with TRBD2. CDR3 size: 15 residues. Unmatched junction bases numbered 7, after V lost 5 bases and J lost 5 bases. CDR1 MDHEN and CDR2 SYDVKM come from the germline V gene. Here the CDR3 reads CASSPGLVRTGELFF. Written as DNA, the CDR3 is TGTGCCAGCAGTCCGGGACTAGTGCGAACCGGGGAGCTGTTTTTT.

V gene TRBV6-5 combines with J gene TRBJ1-5; D not certain. CDR1 MNHEY and CDR2 SVGAGI come from the germline V gene. The CDR3 covers 15 residues. V gave up 5 bases and J gave up 5 bases, with 16 bases separating them. The CDR3 region has the DNA TGTGCCAGCAGTCGGTCGGCGGGTTTTGATCAGCCCCAGCATTTT. This translates into CASSRSAGFDQPQHF.